This passage covers 27 T cell receptor beta chains from one sample sequenced in a study of response to subunit inactivated influenza vaccine. TCRdb re-called the RT-PCR reads with MiXCR, one entry per CDR3 protein. The sample lists 550,000 to 800,000 distinct CDR3 sequences; around a sixth were seen once. The input for sequencing was PBMCs from blood, taken roughly 12 days after vaccination. The origin of the receptors is a man aged 45 to 65 who received an inactivated influenza vaccine.

The chain has TRBV18 and TRBJ2-7, with D possibly being TRBD1 (7 bases). Looked up from germline, CDR1 is KGHSH and CDR2 is LQKENI. The V end was cut by 3 bases, the J end by 7 bases, with 10 bases between. The CDR3 has 12 amino acids. CDR3 protein: CASSPQGGEQYF. CDR3 DNA sequence: TGTGCCAGCTCACCCCAGGGGGGTGAGCAGTACTTC.

The chain recombines TRBV19 with TRBJ2-3; 8 bases map to TRBD2. Germline V lookup: CDR1 LNHDA, CDR2 SQIVND (reference sequence). The V gene end was trimmed by 8 bases and the J gene end by 2 bases; junction bases not matched to a gene: 9. The CDR3 consists of 15 residues. The DNA for the CDR3 is TGTGCCAGTCGTCGGGGGACTAGAGTCACAGATACGCAGTATTTT. Its protein product is CASRRGTRVTDTQYF.

This clonotype was recorded many times. The J gene is TRBJ2-5, the V gene TRBV12-3 or TRBV12-4, with TRBD1 matching 8 bases. The V and J ends lost 2 bases and 5 bases, in that order; junction bases with no gene match: 22. There are 20 residues in the CDR3. CDR3 sequence reads: CASSLSQQGAYGAAGETQYF. The CDR3 DNA follows: TGTGCCAGCAGTTTAAGTCAGCAGGGGGCCTACGGTGCTGCGGGGGAGACCCAGTACTTC.

This clonotype was counted between two and nine times. The V and J genes are TRBV29-1 and TRBJ2-1; TRBD1 matches 9 bases. This CDR3 is 14 amino acids long. The germline CDR1 and CDR2 sequences are SQVTM and ANQGSEA. V shed 1 base, J shed 6 bases, and the junction held 4 bases outside the gene matches. Here the CDR3 DNA reads TGCAGCGTTGAAGGACAGGGGGGGCTCAATGAGCAGTTCTTC. Its protein product is CSVEGQGGLNEQFF.

The J gene is TRBJ1-4, the V gene TRBV20-1, with TRBD1 as a possible D gene (6 bases). The CDR3 sequence is 14 residues long. Germline CDR1 DFQATT, CDR2 SNEGSKA (reference sequence). V was cut by 0 bases and J by 5 bases, with 10 bases left in between. DNA for the CDR3: TGCAGTGCTAGAGATTGGACAGAAAATGAAAAACTGTTTTTT. Translated, it gives CSARDWTENEKLFF.

This clonotype was picked up many times. The chain carries TRBV7-2 and TRBJ2-5, with TRBD2 as a possible D gene (5 bases). Trimming removed 1 base at V and 2 bases at J, with 5 bases between. Germline CDR1 SGHTA, CDR2 FQGNSA. CDR3 size: 13 residues. CDR3 amino acids: CASSLGEQETQYF. The DNA of the CDR3 is TGTGCCAGCAGCTTAGGGGAGCAAGAGACCCAGTACTTC.

The rearrangement uses TRBV9 and TRBJ2-3, with D unclear. In germline, CDR1 is SGDLS, CDR2 YYNGEE. Trimming shortened V by 1 base and J by 5 bases, and 23 bases separated the two germline ends. CDR3 length equals 18 residues. CDR3 protein: CASSVTRQPRTALDTQYF. The CDR3 DNA is TGTGCCAGCAGCGTAACCCGACAACCCCGAACCGCCCTAGATACGCAGTATTTT.

The chain uses TRBV13 and TRBJ2-7, with 7 nucleotides matching TRBD2. CDR3 length equals 15 residues. J lost 2 bases, V lost 8 bases, and 12 bases had no gene match. Germline V gene data show CDR1 as PRHDT and CDR2 as FYEKMQ (reference sequence). This chain's CDR3 is CASSPAGRGAYEQYF. The DNA of the CDR3 is TGTGCCAGCTCTCCGGCGGGTCGGGGGGCCTACGAGCAGTACTTC.

This clonotype was counted ten times or more. The gene calls are TRBV7-2 and TRBJ2-7; D gene uncertain. There are 15 residues in the CDR3. V was shortened by 2 bases and J by 6 bases, with 17 bases between the two germline ends. Germline CDR1 reads SGHTA; CDR2 reads FQGNSA. As DNA, the CDR3 is TGTGCCAGCAGCTTACGCTTAGCAGGTGTGGGCGAGCAGTACTTC. It specifies CASSLRLAGVGEQYF.

This clonotype was counted between two and nine times. The chain is built from TRBV6-1 and TRBJ1-4, with no clear D. Trimming removed 1 base from V and 6 bases from J, with 12 bases in between. The CDR3 covers 15 residues. Germline V gives CDR1 MNHNS, CDR2 SASEGT. For the CDR3, the DNA is TGTGCCAGCAGTGAAGAGTTGTCCCCCTATGAAAAACTGTTTTTT. The encoded protein is CASSEELSPYEKLFF.

This chain uses TRBV25-1 with TRBJ1-2; no clear D. CDR3 size: 13 residues. Germline V gives CDR1 MGHDK, CDR2 SYGVNS. V lost 3 bases and J 4 bases, leaving 9 bases between the germline ends. The CDR3 protein is CASSESGGYGYTF. For the CDR3, the DNA is TGTGCCAGCAGTGAGTCCGGAGGCTATGGCTACACCTTC.

This clonotype was observed a handful of times. The chain links TRBV9 to TRBJ2-5, with D perhaps TRBD2 (5 bases). CDR1 and CDR2 from the germline V gene are SGDLS and YYNGEE. The CDR3 consists of 14 residues. The germline V and J ends were trimmed by 0 bases and 4 bases, with 10 bases remaining between them. The CDR3 sequence: CASSVGAGGETQYF. For the CDR3, the DNA is TGTGCCAGCAGCGTAGGGGCCGGAGGAGAGACCCAGTACTTC.

J is TRBJ1-4 and V is TRBV23-1; 8 bases agree with TRBD1. TRBV23-1 is an open reading frame whose function is uncertain. The trim removed 5 bases at V and 3 bases at J, leaving 11 bases unmatched. CDR3 length: 17 amino acids. For the CDR3, the DNA is TGCGCCAGCAGTACCTGGACAGGGTGGTGGCCTAATGAAAAACTGTTTTTT. Translation: CASSTWTGWWPNEKLFF.

There are a few counts of this clonotype. This rearrangement joins TRBV3-1 to TRBJ2-7; 11 bases align to TRBD2. Germline V CDR1 and CDR2: LGHDT, YNNKEL (reference sequence). The CDR3 is 16 amino acids. J was trimmed by 3 bases and V by 1 base; bases with no gene match: 5. Here the CDR3 DNA reads TGTGCCAGCAGCCAAGGCCTGGGACTAGCGGTCTACGAGCAGTACTTC. Residues: CASSQGLGLAVYEQYF.

This clonotype was observed a few times. This sequence joins TRBV4-2 and TRBJ1-2; D remains ambiguous. Germline V gene sequence: CDR1 LGHNA, CDR2 YNFKEQ. The V end was cut by 2 bases, the J end by 1 base, with 23 bases between. The CDR3 is made up of 19 amino acids. CDR3 DNA sequence: TGTGCCAGCAGCCAAAAGAGGCAAACCGCTCCACTTAATAACTATGGCTACACCTTC. It encodes CASSQKRQTAPLNNYGYTF.

The chain joins TRBV28 to TRBJ2-7, with 9 bases matching TRBD2. Germline assignment: CDR1 MDHEN and CDR2 SYDVKM. The CDR3 runs to 17 residues. The junction had 10 bases not matched to a gene; V was cut back by 3 bases and J by 1 base. CDR3 DNA sequence: TGTGCCAGCAGTTTTTGGCGGGAGGGCTTAAATTCCTACGAGCAGTACTTC. Translation: CASSFWREGLNSYEQYF.

This clonotype was seen a handful of times. This sequence joins TRBV7-9 and TRBJ2-1; D might be TRBD2 (6 bases). The CDR3 spans 15 residues. The V gene lost 5 bases and the J gene lost 8 bases, with 19 bases spanning the gap. Germline V gives CDR1 SEHNR, CDR2 FQNEAQ (reference sequence). The CDR3 DNA reads TGTGCCAGCAGCCCACCGGGACTCCGGAGCGATGAGCAGTTCTTC. Translation: CASSPPGLRSDEQFF.

The V gene is TRBV6-1, the J gene TRBJ1-6; TRBD1 is a possible D gene (5 bases). The CDR3 sequence is 13 residues long. V lost 7 bases to trimming and J lost 7 bases, with 11 bases between them. Germline loops: CDR1 MNHNS, CDR2 SASEGT. DNA for the CDR3: TGTGCCAGCAACCCGACAGCGAATTCACCCCTCCACTTT. This translates into CASNPTANSPLHF.

The V and J genes are TRBV7-2 and TRBJ1-5; no definite D call. Germline-derived CDR1 and CDR2 are SGHTA and FQGNSA. CDR3 length equals 15 residues. The V gene lost 7 bases and the J gene lost 3 bases, with 16 bases spanning the gap. CDR3 bases: TGTGCCAGCATCCTAACGCCGGGAGTCAATCAGCCCCAGCATTTT. The encoded protein is CASILTPGVNQPQHF.

This clonotype appeared a few times. The chain combines TRBV6-2 or TRBV6-3 with TRBJ2-7; TRBD2 agrees at 13 bases. In germline, CDR1 is MNHEY, CDR2 SVGEGT. The length of the CDR3 is 17 residues. With 6 bases clipped from V and 0 bases from J, the junction kept 8 bases outside the gene matches. The CDR3 region is CASSRTSGGSLSYEQYF. In DNA, the CDR3 is TGTGCCAGCAGCCGGACTAGCGGGGGTTCTCTCTCCTACGAGCAGTACTTC.

This clonotype came up a few times. The gene calls are TRBV7-3 and TRBJ2-2, with 7 positions matching TRBD2. The junction had 5 bases not matched to a gene; V was cut back by 1 base and J by 6 bases. Germline V gives CDR1 SGHTA, CDR2 FQGTGA. This CDR3 is 15 amino acids long. The CDR3 loop reads CASSLSGSSAGELFF. The CDR3 coding sequence is TGTGCCAGCAGCTTAAGCGGGAGTTCCGCCGGGGAGCTGTTTTTT.

The rearrangement joins TRBV6-2 or TRBV6-3 to TRBJ2-1; 9 positions agree with TRBD2. The CDR3 runs to 16 residues. V lost 7 bases, J lost 7 bases, and 14 bases stayed unmatched. Germline V gene lookup returns CDR1 MNHEY and CDR2 SVGEGT. CDR3 region: CASMPPLAGVSNEQFF. The CDR3, as DNA: TGTGCCAGCATGCCGCCCTTAGCGGGAGTGAGTAATGAGCAGTTCTTC.

The chain has TRBV20-1 and TRBJ2-2; a possible D gene is TRBD1 (5 bases). The length of the CDR3 is 14 residues. Germline CDR1 reads DFQATT; CDR2 reads SNEGSKA (reference sequence). V lost 4 bases to trimming and J lost 6 bases, with 15 bases between them. CDR3 DNA: TGCAGTGCTACAGGGAAAGGAAACGCCGGGGAGCTGTTTTTT. Its protein product is CSATGKGNAGELFF.

At least ten counts were recorded for this clonotype. J is TRBJ2-2 and V is TRBV12-3 or TRBV12-4; TRBD2 is a possible D gene (6 bases). The V end was cut by 1 base, the J end by 4 bases, with 10 bases between. The CDR3 is 15 amino acids. In DNA form, the CDR3 reads TGTGCCAGCAGTTTAGGCGGGGTAGTCACCGGGGAGCTGTTTTTT. Encoded protein: CASSLGGVVTGELFF.

The rearrangement links TRBV5-1 to TRBJ2-1; D may be TRBD2 (7 bases). Germline loops: CDR1 SGHRS, CDR2 YFSETQ. This CDR3 is built from 16 residues. V shed 0 bases and J shed 2 bases, with 12 bases lying between them. CDR3 in DNA: TGCGCCAGCAGCTTGGTTGGGGGGGGCCCCTACAATGAGCAGTTCTTC. This sequence encodes CASSLVGGGPYNEQFF.

The V gene is TRBV7-8, the J gene TRBJ2-7, with D perhaps given as TRBD1 or TRBD2 (5 bases each). In germline, CDR1 is SGHVS, CDR2 FQNEAQ. This CDR3 contains 18 residues. Trimming shortened V by 8 bases and J by 2 bases, and 28 bases separated the two germline ends. CDR3 sequence: CASVLFRPGRSTTYEQYF. CDR3 bases: TGTGCCAGCGTACTTTTTCGACCGGGACGAAGTACAACCTACGAGCAGTACTTC.

The DNA of the CDR3 is TGTGCCAGCAGCCAGGGACGGGGAAATTCACCCCTCCACTTT. Its translation is CASSQGRGNSPLHF. The rearrangement uses TRBV4-2 and TRBJ1-6; tentatively, D is TRBD1 (5 bases). Germline V CDR1 and CDR2: LGHNA, YNFKEQ. V lost 3 bases to trimming and J lost 7 bases, with 10 bases between them. CDR3 length equals 14 residues.